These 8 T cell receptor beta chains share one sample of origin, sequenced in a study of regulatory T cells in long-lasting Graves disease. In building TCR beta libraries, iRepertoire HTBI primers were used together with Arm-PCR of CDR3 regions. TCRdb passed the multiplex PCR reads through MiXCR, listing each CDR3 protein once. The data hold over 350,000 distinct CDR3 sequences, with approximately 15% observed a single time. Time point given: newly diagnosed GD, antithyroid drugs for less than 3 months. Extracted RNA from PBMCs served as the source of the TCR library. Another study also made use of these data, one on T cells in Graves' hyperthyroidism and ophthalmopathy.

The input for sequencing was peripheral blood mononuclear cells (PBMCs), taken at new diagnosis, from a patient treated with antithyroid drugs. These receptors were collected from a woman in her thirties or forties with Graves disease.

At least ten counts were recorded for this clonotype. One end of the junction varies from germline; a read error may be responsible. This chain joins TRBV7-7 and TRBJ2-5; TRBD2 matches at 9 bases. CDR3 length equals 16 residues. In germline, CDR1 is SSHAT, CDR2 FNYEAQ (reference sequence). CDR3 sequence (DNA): TGTGCTAGCAGCCCAGGTCGGCTAGCGGGGCAAGAGACCCAGTACTTC. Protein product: CASSPGRLAGQETQYF.

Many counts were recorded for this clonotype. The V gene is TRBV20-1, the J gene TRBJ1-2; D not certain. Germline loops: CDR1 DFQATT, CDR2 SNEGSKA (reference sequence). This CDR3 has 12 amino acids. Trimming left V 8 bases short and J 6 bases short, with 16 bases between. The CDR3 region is CSPSAGVDGYTF. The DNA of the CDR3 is TGCAGTCCCAGCGCCGGGGTTGATGGCTACACCTTC.

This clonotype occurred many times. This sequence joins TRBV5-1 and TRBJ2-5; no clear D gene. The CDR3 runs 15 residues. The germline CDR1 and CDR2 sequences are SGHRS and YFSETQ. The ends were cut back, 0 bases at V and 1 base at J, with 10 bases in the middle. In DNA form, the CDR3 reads TGCGCCAGCAGCTTGGGTTTAGGCGGCCAAGAGACCCAGTACTTC. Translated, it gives CASSLGLGGQETQYF.

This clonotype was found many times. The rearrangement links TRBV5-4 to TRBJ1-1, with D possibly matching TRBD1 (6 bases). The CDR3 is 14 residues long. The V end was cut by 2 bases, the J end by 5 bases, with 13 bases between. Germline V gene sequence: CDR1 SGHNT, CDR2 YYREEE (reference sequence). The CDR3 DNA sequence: TGTGCCAGCAGCTTCCGGGGGAGGGGGACTGAAGCTTTCTTT. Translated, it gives CASSFRGRGTEAFF.

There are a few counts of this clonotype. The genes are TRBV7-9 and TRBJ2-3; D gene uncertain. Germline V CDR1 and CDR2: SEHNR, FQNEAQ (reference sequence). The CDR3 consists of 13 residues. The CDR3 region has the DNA TGTGCGCTCAGTAGCCGAGACACAGATACGCAGTATTTT. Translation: CALSSRDTDTQYF.

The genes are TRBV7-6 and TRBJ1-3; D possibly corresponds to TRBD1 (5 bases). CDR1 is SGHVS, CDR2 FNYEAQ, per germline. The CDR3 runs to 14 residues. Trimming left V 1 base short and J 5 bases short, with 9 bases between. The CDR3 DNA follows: TGTGCCAGCAGCTTAGGGGGACTGCGAAACACCATATATTTT. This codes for CASSLGGLRNTIYF.

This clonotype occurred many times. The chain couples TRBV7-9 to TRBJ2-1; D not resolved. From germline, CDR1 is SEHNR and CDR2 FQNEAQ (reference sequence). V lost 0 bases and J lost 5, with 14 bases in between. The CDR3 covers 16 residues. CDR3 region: CASSLAHVVRNNEQFF. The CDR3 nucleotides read TGTGCCAGCAGCTTAGCGCATGTGGTGCGGAACAATGAGCAGTTCTTC.

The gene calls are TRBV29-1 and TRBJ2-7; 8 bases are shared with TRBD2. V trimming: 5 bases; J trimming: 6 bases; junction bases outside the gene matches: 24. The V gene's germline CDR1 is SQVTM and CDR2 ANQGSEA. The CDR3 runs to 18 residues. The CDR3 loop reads CSVKRGTSFSAGTSEQYF. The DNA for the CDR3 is TGCAGCGTTAAGAGAGGGACTAGTTTTTCCGCTGGAACGTCCGAGCAGTACTTC.